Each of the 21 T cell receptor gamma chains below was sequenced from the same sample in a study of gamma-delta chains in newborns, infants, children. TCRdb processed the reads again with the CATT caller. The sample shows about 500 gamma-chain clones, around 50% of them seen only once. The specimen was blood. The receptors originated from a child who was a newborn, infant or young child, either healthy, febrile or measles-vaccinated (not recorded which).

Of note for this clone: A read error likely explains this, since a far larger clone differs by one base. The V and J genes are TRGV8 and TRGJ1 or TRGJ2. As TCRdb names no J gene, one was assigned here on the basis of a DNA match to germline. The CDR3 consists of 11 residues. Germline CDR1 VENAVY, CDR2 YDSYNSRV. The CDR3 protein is CAAWDPYKKLF. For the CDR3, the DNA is TGTGCCGCCTGGGATCCTTATAAGAAACTCTTT.

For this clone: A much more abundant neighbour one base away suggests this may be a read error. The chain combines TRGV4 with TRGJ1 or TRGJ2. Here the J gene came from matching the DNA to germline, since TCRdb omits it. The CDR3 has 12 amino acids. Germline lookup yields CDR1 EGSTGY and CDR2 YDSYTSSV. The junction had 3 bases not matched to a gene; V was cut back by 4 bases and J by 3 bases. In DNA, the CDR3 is TGTGCCACCTGGGAGGGTTATTATAAGAAACTCTTT. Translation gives CATWEGYYKKLF.

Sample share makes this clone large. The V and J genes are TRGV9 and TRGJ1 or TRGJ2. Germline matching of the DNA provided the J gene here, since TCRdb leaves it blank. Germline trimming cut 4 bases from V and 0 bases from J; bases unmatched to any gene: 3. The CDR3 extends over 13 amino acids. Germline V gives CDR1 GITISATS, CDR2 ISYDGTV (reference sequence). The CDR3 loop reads CALWDRNYYKKLF. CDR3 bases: TGTGCCTTGTGGGACCGGAATTATTATAAGAAACTCTTT.

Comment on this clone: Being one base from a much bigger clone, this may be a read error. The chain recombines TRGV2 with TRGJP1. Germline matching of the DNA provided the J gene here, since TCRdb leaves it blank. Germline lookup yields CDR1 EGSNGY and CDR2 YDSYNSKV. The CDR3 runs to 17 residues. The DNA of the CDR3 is TGTGCCACCTGGGGCGGGCCCTCTGGGGGCACTGGTTGGTTCAAGATATTT. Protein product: CATWGGPSGGTGWFKIF.

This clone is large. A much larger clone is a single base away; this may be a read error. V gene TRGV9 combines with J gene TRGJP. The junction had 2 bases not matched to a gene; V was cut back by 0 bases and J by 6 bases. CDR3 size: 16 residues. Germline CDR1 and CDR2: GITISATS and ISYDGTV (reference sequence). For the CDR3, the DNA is TGTGCCTTGTGGGAGGTGCCAGAGTTGGGCAAAAAAATCAAGGTATTT. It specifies CALWEVPELGKKIKVF.

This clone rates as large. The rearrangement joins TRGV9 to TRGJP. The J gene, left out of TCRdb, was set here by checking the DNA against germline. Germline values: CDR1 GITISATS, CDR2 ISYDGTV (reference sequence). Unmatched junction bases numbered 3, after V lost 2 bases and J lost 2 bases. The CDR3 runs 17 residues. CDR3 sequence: CALWEARQELGKKIKVF. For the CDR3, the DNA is TGTGCCTTGTGGGAGGCCCGGCAAGAGTTGGGCAAAAAAATCAAGGTATTT.

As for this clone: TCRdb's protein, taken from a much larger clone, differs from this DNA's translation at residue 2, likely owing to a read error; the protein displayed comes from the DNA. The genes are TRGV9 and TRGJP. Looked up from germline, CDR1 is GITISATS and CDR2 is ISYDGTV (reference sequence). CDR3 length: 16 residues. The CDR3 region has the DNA TGTACCTTGTGGGAGGTGCAAGAGTTGGGCAAAAAAATCAAGGTATTT. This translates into CTLWEVQELGKKIKVF.

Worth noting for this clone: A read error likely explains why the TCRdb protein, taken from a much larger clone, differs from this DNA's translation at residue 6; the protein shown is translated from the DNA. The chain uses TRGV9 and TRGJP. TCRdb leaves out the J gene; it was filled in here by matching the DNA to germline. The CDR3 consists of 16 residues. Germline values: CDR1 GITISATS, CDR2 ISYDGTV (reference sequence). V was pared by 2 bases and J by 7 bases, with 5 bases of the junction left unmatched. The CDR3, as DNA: TGTGCCTTGTGGGAGGCGGGGGAGTTGGGCAAAAAAATCAAGGTATTT. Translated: CALWEAGELGKKIKVF.

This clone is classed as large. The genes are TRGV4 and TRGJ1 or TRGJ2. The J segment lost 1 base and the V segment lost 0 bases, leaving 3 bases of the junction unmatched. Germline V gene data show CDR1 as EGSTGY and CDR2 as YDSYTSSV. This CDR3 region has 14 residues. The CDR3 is CATWDGPNYYKKLF. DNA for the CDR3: TGTGCCACCTGGGATGGGCCCAATTATTATAAGAAACTCTTT.

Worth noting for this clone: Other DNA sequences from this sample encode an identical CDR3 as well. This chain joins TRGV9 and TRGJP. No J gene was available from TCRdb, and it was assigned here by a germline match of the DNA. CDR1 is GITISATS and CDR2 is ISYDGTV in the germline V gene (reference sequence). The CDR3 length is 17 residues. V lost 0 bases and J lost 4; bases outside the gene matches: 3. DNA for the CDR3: TGTGCCTTGTGGGAGGTGGGACAAGAGTTGGGCAAAAAAATCAAGGTATTT. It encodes CALWEVGQELGKKIKVF.

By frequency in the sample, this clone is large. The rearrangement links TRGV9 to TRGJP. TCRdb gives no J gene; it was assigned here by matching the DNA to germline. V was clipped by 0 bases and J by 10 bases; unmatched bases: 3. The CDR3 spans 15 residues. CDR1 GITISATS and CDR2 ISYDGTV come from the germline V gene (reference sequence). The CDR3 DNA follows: TGTGCCTTGTGGGAGGTGCTTTTGGGCAAAAAAATCAAGGTATTT. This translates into CALWEVLLGKKIKVF.

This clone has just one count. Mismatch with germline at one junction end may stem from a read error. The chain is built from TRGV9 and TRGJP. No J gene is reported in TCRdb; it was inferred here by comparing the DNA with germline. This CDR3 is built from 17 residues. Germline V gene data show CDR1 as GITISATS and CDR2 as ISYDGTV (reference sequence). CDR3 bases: TGTGCCTTGCGGGAAGCCGAGCAAGAGTTGGGCAAAAAAATCAAGGTATTT. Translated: CALREAEQELGKKIKVF.

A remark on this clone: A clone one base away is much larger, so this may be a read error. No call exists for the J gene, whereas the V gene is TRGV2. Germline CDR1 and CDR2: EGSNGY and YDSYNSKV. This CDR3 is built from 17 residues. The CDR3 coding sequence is TGTGCCACCTGGGACGGGCCCTCTGGGGGCACTGGTTGGTTCGAGATATTT. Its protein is CATWDGPSGGTGWFEIF.

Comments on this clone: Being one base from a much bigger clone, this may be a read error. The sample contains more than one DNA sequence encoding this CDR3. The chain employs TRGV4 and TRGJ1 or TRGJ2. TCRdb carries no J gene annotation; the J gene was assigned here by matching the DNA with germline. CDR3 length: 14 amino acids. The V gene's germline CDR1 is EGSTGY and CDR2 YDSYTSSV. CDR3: CATWDGPNYYKKLF. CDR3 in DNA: TGCGCCACCTGGGATGGGCCCAATTATTATAAGAAACTCTTT.

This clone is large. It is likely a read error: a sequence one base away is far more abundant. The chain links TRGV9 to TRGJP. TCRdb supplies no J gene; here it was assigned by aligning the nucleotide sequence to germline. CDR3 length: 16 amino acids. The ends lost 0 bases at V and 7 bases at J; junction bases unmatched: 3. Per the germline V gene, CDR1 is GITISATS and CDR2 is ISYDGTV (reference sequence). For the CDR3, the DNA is TGTGCCTTGTGGGAGGTGCACGAGTTGGGCAAAAAAATCAAGGTATTT. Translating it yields CALWEVHELGKKIKVF.

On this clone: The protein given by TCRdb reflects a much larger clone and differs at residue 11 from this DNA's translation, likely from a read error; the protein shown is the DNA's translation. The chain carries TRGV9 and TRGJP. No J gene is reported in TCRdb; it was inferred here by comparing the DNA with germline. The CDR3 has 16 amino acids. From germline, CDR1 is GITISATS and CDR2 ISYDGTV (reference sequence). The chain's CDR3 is CALWEVQELGRKIKVF. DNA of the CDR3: TGTGCCTTGTGGGAGGTGCAAGAGTTGGGCAGAAAAATCAAGGTATTT.

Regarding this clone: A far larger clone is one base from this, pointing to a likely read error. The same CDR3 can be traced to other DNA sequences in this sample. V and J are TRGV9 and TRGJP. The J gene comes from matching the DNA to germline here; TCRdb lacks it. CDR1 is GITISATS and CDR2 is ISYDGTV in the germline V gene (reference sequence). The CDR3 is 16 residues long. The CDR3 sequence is CALWEVQELGKKIKVF. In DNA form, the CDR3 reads TGTGCCTTGTGGGAGGTGCAAGAGTTAGGCAAAAAAATCAAGGTATTT.

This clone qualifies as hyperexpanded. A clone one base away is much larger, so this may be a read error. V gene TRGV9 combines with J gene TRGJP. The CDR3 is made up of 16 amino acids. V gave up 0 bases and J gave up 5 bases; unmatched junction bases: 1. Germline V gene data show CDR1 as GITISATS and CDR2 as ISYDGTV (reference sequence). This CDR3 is CALWEVKELGKKIKVF. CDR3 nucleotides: TGTGCCTTGTGGGAGGTGAAAGAGTTGGGCAAAAAAATCAAGGTATTT.

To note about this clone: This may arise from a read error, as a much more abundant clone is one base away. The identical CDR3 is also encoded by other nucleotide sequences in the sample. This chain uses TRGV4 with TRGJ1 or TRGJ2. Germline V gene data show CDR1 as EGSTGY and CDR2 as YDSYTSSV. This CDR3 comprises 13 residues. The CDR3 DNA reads TGTGCCACCTGGAGTTCGAATTATTATAAGAAACTCTTC. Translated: CATWSSNYYKKLF.

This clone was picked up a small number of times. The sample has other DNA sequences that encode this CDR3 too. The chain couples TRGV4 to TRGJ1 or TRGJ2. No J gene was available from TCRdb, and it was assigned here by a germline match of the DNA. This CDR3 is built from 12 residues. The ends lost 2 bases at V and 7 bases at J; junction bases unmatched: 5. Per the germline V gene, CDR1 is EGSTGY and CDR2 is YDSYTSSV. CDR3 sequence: CATWDERYKKLF. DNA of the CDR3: TGTGCCACCTGGGATGAGAGGTATAAGAAACTCTTT.

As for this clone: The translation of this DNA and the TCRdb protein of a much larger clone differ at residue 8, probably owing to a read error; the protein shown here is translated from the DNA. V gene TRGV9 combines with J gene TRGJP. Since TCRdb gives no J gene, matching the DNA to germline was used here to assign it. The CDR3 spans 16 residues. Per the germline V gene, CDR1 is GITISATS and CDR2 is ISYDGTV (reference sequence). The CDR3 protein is CALWEVQQLGKKIKVF. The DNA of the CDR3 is TGTGCCTTGTGGGAGGTGCAACAGTTGGGCAAAAAAATCAAGGTATTT.